This T cell receptor (beta chain) was recovered during a study of shared clonotypes between healthy human individuals. The CDR3 runs 15 residues. From germline, CDR1 is MNHNS and CDR2 SASEGT. V gave up 5 bases and J gave up 0 bases; unmatched junction bases: 3. This clone turned up a few times. Here immunoSEQ multiplex PCR was the method, and the copy in TCRdb shows in-frame clones only, minus some. The table has 740,000 or so clones, around 73% seen once. What was sequenced was memory CD4+ T cells sorted from blood. The sample's subset: CD45RA-negative fraction. The sequence derives from a young woman in good health. The gene calls are TRBV6-1 and TRBJ1-3; 8 nucleotides line up with TRBD1. Here the CDR3 reads CASSRGTGSGNTIYF. For the CDR3, the DNA is TGTGCCAGCAGTCGCGGGACAGGCTCTGGAAACACCATATATTTT.